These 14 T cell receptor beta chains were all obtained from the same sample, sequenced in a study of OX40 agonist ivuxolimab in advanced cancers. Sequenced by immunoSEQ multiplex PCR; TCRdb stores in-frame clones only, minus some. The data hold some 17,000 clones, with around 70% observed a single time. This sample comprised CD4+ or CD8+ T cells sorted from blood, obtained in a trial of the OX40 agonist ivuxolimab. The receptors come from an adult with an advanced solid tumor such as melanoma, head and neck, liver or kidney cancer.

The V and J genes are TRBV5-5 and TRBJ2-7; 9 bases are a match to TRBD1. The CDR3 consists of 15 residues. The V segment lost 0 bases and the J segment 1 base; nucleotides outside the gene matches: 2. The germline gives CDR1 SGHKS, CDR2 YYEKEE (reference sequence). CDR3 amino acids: CASSLVGTGSYEQYF. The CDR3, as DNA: TGTGCCAGCAGCTTGGTGGGGACAGGGTCCTACGAGCAGTACTTC.

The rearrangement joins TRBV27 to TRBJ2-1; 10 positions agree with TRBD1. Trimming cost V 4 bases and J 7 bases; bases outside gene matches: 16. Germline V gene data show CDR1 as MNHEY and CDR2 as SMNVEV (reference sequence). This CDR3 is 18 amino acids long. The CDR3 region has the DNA TGTGCCAGCAGTTCACCCTTACAGGGACAGGGGTGGGTAAATGAGCAGTTCTTC. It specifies CASSSPLQGQGWVNEQFF.

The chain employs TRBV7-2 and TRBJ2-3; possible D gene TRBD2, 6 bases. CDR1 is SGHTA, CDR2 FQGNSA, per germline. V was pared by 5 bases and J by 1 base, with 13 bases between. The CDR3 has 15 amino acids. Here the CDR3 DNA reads TGTGCCAGCAGCCCCCTGAGCGGGCGCACAGATACGCAGTATTTT. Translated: CASSPLSGRTDTQYF.

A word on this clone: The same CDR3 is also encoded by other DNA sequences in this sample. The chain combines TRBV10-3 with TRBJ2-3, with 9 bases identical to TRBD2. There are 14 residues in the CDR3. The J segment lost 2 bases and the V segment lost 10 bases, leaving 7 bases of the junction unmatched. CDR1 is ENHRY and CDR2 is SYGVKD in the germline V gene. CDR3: CATNLAGATDTQYF. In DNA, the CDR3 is TGTGCCACCAACTTAGCGGGGGCCACAGATACGCAGTATTTT.

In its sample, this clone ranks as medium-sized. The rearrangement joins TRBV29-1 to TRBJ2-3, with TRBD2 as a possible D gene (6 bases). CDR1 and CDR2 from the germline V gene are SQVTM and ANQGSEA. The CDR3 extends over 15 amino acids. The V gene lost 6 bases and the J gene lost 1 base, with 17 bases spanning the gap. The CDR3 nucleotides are TGCAGCGTGGCAGGAGGGCCGACCCGCACAGATACGCAGTATTTT. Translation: CSVAGGPTRTDTQYF.

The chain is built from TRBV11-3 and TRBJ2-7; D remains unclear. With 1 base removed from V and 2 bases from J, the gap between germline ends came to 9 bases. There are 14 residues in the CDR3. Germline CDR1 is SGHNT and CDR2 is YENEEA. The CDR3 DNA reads TGTGCCAGCAGCTTAGCTGTGGAGACCTACGAGCAGTACTTC. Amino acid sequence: CASSLAVETYEQYF. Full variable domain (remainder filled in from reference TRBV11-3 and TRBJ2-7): EAGVVQSPRYKIIEKKQPVAFWCNPISGHNTLYWYLQNLGQGPELLIRYENEEAVDDSQLPKDRFSAERLKGVDSTLKIQPAELGDSAVYLCASSLAVETYEQYFGPGTRLTVT.

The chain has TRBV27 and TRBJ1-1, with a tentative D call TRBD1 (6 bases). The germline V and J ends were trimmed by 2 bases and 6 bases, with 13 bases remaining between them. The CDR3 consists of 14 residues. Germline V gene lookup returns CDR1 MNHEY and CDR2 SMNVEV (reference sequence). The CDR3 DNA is TGTGCCAGCAGTTTACGGGGGGCGGGGGCTGAAGCTTTCTTT. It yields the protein CASSLRGAGAEAFF.

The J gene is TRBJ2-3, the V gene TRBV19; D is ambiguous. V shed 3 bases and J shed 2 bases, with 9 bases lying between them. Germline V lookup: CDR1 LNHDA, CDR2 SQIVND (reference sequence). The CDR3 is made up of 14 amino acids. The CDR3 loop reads CASSIGPSTDTQYF. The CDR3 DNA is TGTGCCAGTAGTATTGGACCGTCCACAGATACGCAGTATTTT.

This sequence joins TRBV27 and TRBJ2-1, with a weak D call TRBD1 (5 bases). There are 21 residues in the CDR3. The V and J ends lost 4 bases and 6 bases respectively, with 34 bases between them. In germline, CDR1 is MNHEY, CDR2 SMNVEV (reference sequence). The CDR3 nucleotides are TGTGCCAGCAGTTCCGAAGCCCAGGTGGGCAGCGATTTTCAGGACACCAATGAGCAGTTCTTC. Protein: CASSSEAQVGSDFQDTNEQFF.

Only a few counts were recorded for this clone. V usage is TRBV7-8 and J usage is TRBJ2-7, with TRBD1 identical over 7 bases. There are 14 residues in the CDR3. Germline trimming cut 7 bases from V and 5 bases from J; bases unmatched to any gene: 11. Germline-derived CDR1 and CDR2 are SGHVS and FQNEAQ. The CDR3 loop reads CASTPRQGVHEQYF. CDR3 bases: TGTGCCAGCACGCCTAGACAGGGTGTTCACGAGCAGTACTTC.

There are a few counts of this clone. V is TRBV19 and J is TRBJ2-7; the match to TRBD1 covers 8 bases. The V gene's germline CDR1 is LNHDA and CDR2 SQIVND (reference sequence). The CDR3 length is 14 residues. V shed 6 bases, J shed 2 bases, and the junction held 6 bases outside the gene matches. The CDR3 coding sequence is TGTGCCAGTAGATATACGGACAGGGCCTACGAGCAGTACTTC. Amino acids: CASRYTDRAYEQYF.

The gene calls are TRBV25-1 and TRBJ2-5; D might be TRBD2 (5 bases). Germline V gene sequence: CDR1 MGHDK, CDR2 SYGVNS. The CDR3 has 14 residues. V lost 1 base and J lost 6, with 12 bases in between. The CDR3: CASSEFEGRQTQYF. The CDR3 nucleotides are TGTGCCAGCAGTGAATTTGAGGGTAGACAGACCCAGTACTTC. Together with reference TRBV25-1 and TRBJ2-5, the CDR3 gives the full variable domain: EADIYQTPRYLVIGTGKKITLECSQTMGHDKMYWYQQDPGMELHLIHYSYGVNSTEKGDLSSESTVSRIRTEHFPLTLESARPSHTSQYLCASSEFEGRQTQYFGPGTRLLVL.

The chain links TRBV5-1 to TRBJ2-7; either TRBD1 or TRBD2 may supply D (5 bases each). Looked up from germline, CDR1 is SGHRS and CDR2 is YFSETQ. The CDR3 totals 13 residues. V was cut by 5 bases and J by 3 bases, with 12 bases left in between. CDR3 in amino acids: CASREGTDYEQYF. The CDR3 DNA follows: TGCGCCAGCAGGGAAGGGACCGACTACGAGCAGTACTTC.

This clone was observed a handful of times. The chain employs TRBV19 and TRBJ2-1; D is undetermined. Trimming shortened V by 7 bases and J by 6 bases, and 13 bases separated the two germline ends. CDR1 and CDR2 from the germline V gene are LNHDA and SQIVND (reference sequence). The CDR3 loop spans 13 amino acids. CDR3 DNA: TGTGCCAGTACCACCGCGTCCCGCAATGAGCAGTTCTTC. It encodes CASTTASRNEQFF.